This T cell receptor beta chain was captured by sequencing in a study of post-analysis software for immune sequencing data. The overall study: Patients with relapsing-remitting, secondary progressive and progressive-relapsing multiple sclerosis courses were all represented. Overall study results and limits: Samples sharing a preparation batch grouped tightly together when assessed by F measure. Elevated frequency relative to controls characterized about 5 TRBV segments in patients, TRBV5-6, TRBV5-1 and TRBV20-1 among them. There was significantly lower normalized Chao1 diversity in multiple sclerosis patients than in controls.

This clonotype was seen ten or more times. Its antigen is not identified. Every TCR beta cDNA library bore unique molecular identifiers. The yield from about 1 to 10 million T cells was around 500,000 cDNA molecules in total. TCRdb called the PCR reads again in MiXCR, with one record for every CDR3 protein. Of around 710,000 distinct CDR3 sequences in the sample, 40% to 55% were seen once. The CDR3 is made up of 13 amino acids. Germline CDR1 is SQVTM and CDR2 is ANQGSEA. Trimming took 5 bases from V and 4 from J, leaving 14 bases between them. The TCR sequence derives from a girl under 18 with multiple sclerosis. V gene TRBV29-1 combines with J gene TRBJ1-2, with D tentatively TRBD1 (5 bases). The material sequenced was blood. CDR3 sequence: CSVPREGSYGYTF. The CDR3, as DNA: TGCAGCGTTCCCCGGGAGGGGTCCTATGGCTACACCTTC.